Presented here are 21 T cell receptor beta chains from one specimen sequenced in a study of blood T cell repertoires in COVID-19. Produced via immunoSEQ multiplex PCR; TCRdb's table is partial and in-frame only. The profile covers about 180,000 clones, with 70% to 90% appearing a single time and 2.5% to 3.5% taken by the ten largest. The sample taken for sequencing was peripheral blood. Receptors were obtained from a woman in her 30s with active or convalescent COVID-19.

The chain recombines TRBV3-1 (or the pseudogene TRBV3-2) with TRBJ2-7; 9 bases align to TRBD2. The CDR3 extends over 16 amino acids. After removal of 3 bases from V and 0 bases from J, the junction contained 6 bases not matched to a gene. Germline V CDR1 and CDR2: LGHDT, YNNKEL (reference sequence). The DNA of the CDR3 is TGTGCCAGCAGCCAGCCCCTAGCGGGGAGCTCCTACGAGCAGTACTTC. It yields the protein CASSQPLAGSSYEQYF.

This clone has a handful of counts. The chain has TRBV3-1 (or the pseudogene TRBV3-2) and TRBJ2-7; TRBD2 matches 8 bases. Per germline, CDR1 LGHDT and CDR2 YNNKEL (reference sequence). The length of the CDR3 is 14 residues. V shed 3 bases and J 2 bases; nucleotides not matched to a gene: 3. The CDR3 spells CASSQRGLAYEQYF. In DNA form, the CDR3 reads TGTGCCAGCAGCCAGAGGGGACTAGCCTACGAGCAGTACTTC.

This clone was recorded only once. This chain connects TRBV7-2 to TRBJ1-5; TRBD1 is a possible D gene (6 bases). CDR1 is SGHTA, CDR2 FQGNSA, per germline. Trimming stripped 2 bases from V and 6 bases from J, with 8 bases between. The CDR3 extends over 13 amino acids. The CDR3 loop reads CASSLTGFQPQHF. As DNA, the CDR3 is TGTGCCAGCAGCTTAACAGGGTTTCAGCCCCAGCATTTT.

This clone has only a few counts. CDR3 residues: CASRLQPHSSYEQYF. In DNA, the CDR3 is TGTGCCAGCAGATTACAGCCACACTCATCCTACGAGCAGTACTTC. V and J are TRBV5-5 and TRBJ2-7; D is unresolved. V was clipped by 5 bases and J by 1 base, with 16 bases between them. This CDR3 region has 15 residues. Germline V CDR1 and CDR2: SGHKS, YYEKEE (reference sequence). Drawing the rest from reference TRBV5-5 and TRBJ2-7, the complete variable domain is DAGVTQSPTHLIKTRGQQVTLRCSPISGHKSVSWYQQVLGQGPQFIFQYYEKEERGRGNFPDRFSARQFPNYSSELNVNALLLGDSALYLCASRLQPHSSYEQYFGPGTRLTVT.

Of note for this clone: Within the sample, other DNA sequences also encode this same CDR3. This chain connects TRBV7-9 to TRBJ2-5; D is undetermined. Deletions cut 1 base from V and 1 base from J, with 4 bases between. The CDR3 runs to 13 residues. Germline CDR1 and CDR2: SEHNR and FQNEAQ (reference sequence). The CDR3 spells CASSLGPQETQYF. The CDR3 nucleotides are TGTGCCAGCAGCTTAGGGCCCCAAGAGACCCAGTACTTC.

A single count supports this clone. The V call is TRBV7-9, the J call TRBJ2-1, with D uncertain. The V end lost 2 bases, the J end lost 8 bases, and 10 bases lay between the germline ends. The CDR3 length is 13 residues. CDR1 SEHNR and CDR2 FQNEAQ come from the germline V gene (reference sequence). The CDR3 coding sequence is TGTGCCAGCAGCTTATCCCCCAGCGATGAGCAGTTCTTC. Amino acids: CASSLSPSDEQFF.

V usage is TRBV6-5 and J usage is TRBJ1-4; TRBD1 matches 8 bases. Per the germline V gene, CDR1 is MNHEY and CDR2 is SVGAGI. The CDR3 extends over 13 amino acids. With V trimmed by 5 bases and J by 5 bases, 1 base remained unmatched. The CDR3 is CASSNRGNEKLFF. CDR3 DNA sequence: TGTGCCAGCAGTAACAGGGGGAATGAAAAACTGTTTTTT.

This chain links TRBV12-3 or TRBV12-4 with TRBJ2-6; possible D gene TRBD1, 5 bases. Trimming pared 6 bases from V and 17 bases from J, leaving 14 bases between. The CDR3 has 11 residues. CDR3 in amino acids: CASSKDKLMTF. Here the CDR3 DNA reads TGTGCCAGCAGCAAGGACAAACTTATGACTTTC.

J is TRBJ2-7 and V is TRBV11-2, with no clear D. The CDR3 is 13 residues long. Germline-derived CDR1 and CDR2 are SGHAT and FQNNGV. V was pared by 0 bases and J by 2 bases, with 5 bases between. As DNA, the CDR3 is TGTGCCAGCAGCTTAGATCTCCCCTACGAGCAGTACTTC. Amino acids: CASSLDLPYEQYF.

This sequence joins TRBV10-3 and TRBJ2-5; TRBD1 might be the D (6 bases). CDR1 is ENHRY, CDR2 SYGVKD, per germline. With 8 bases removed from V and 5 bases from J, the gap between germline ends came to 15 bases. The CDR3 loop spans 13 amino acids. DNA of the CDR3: TGTGCCATCGGTAGGGGGTTAGTGGAGACCCAGTACTTC. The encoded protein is CAIGRGLVETQYF.

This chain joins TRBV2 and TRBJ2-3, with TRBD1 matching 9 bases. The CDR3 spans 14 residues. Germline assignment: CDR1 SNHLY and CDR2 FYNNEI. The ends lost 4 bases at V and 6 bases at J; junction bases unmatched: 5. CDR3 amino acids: CASSVGTGTDTQYF. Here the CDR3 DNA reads TGTGCCAGCAGTGTGGGGACAGGGACTGATACGCAGTATTTT.

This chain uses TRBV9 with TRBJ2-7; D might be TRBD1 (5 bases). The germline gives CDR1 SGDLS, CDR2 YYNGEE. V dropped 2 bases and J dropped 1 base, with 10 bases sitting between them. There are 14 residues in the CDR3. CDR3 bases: TGTGCCAGCAGCGTGGACACACCTTCCTACGAGCAGTACTTC. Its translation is CASSVDTPSYEQYF.

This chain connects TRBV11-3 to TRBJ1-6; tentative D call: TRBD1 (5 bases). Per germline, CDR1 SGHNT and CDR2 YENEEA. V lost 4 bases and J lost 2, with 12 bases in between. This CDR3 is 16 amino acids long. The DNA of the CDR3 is TGTGCCAGCAGCTCCAGACGACAGCCCTATAATTCACCCCTCCACTTT. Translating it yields CASSSRRQPYNSPLHF.

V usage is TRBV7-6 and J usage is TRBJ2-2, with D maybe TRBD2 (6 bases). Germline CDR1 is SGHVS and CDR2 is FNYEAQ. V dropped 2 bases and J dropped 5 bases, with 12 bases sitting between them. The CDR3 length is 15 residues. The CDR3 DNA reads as TGTGCCAGCAGCTTATGGGGCGGGGAAACCGGGGAGCTGTTTTTT. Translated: CASSLWGGETGELFF.

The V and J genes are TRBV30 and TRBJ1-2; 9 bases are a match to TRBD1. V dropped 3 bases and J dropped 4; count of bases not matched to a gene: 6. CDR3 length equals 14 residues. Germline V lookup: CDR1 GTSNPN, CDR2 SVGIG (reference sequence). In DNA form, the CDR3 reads TGTGCCTGGAGGGGACAGGGTCTCTTCTATGGCTACACCTTC. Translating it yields CAWRGQGLFYGYTF. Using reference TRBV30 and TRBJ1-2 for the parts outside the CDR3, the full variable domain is SQTIHQWPATLVQPVGSPLSLECTVEGTSNPNLYWYRQAAGRGLQLLFYSVGIGQISSEVPQNLSASRPQDRQFILSSKKLLLSDSGFYLCAWRGQGLFYGYTFGSGTRLTVV.

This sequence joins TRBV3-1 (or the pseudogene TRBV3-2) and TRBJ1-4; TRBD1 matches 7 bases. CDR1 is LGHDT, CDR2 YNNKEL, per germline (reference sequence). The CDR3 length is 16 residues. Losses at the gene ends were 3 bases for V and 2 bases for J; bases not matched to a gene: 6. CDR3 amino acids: CASSQGTGETNEKLFF. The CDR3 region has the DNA TGTGCCAGCAGCCAGGGCACAGGGGAGACTAATGAAAAACTGTTTTTT.

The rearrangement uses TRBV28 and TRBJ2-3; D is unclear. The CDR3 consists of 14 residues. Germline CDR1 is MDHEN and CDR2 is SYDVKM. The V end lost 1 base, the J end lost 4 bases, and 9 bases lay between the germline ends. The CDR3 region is CASSLSGFADTQYF. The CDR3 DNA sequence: TGTGCCAGCAGTTTATCCGGGTTCGCAGATACGCAGTATTTT.

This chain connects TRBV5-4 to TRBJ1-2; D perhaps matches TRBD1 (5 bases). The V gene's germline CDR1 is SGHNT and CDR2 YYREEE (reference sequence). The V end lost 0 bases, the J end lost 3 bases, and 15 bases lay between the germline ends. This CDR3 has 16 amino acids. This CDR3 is CASSLAFIGGHYGYTF. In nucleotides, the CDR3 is TGTGCCAGCAGCTTGGCCTTTATCGGGGGACACTATGGCTACACCTTC.

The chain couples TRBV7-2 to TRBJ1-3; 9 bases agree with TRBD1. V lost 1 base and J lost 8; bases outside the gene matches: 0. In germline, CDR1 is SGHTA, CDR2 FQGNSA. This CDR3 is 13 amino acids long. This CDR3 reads CASSLGTGDTIYF. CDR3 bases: TGTGCCAGCAGCTTAGGGACAGGGGACACCATATATTTT.

CDR3 residues: CASSTRTGRLDQPQHF. DNA of the CDR3: TGCGCCAGCAGCACTCGGACAGGGAGGTTGGATCAGCCCCAGCATTTT. The genes are TRBV4-1 and TRBJ1-5; 8 bases are a match to TRBD1. The ends lost 5 bases at V and 5 bases at J; junction bases unmatched: 11. The CDR3 sequence is 16 residues long. Germline CDR1 and CDR2: MGHRA and YSYEKL.

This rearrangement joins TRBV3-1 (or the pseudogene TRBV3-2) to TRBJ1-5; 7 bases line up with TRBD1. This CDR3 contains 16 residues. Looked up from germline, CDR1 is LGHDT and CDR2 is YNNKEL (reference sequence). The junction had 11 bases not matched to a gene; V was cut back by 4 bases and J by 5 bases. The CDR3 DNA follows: TGTGCCAGCAGCCCCCGGACAGGCTCCGGGCATCAGCCCCAGCATTTT. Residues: CASSPRTGSGHQPQHF.